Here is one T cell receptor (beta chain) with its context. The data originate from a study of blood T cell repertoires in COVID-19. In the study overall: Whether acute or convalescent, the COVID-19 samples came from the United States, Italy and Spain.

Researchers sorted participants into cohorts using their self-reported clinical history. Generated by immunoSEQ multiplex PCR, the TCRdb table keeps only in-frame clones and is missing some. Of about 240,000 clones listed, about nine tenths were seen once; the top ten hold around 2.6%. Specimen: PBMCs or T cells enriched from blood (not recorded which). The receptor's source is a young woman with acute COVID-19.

The CDR3 DNA reads TGCGCCAGCAGCCAAGACGCGGCTAGCGGGGGGTTAGGGGAGACCCAGTACTTC. Protein product: CASSQDAASGGLGETQYF. J is TRBJ2-5 and V is TRBV4-3; 11 bases are shared with TRBD2. After removal of 0 bases from V and 5 bases from J, the junction contained 11 bases not matched to a gene. The CDR3 totals 18 residues. The germline gives CDR1 LGHNA, CDR2 YSLEER.